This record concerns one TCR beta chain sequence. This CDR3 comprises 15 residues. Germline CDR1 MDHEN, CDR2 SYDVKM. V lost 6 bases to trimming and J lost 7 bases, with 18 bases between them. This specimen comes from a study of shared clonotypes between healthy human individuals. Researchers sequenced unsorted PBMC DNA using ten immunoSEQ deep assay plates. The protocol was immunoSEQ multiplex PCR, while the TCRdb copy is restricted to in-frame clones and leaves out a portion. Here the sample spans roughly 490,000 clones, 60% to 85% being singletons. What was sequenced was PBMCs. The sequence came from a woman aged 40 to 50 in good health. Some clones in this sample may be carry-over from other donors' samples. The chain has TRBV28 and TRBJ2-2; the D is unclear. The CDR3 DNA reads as TGTGCCAGCAGCGTGAGCACTTCTCGTGGCGGGGAGCTGTTTTTT. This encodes CASSVSTSRGGELFF.